The 14 T cell receptor beta chains given below trace back to one sample, sequenced in a study of identical twins. MiXCR, run by TCRdb on the 5' RACE reads, gives a single entry per CDR3 protein. The sample holds 550,000 to 700,000 distinct CDR3 sequences, 21% seen once. The same sample was also used in a study of T cells expressing NK-cell markers.

Specimen: PBMCs. The receptors come from a woman aged 18-29 years in good health.

The sample holds a few counts of this clonotype. This CDR3 reads CSVKKGVEQPQHF. The DNA for the CDR3 is TGCAGTGTAAAGAAGGGGGTAGAACAGCCCCAGCATTTT. The chain recombines TRBV20-1 with TRBJ1-5; a weak D match, TRBD1 (6 bases). The CDR3 consists of 13 residues. V was clipped by 7 bases and J by 7 bases, with 17 bases between them. Germline V lookup: CDR1 DFQATT, CDR2 SNEGSKA (reference sequence).

Only one count was recorded for this clonotype. The rearrangement joins TRBV24-1 to TRBJ2-7; TRBD1 agrees at 11 bases. This CDR3 contains 16 residues. With V trimmed by 5 bases and J by 1 base, 6 bases remained unmatched. Germline V gives CDR1 KGHDR, CDR2 SFDVKD. CDR3 nucleotides: TGTGCCACCAGTGGTTCAGGGACAGGGGGTTCCTACGAGCAGTACTTC. Translated: CATSGSGTGGSYEQYF.

V gene TRBV5-1 combines with J gene TRBJ1-1; the D is unclear. V was trimmed by 4 bases and J by 3 bases, leaving 13 bases between them. This CDR3 contains 14 residues. CDR1 SGHRS and CDR2 YFSETQ come from the germline V gene. CDR3 in amino acids: CASSRGGTYTEAFF. The DNA of the CDR3 is TGCGCCAGCAGCCGGGGAGGAACTTACACTGAAGCTTTCTTT. The whole variable domain, remainder taken from reference TRBV5-1 and TRBJ1-1, is KAGVTQTPRYLIKTRGQQVTLSCSPISGHRSVSWYQQTPGQGLQFLFEYFSETQRNKGNFPGRFSGRQFSNSRSEMNVSTLELGDSALYLCASSRGGTYTEAFFGQGTRLTVV.

The V and J genes are TRBV5-5 and TRBJ2-7; 9 bases fit TRBD1. V shed 9 bases, J shed 5 bases, and the junction held 6 bases outside the gene matches. CDR3 length: 12 residues. The germline gives CDR1 SGHKS, CDR2 YYEKEE (reference sequence). The CDR3 DNA is TGTGCCAACAGGGGGCATTACGACGAGCAGTACTTC. It yields the protein CANRGHYDEQYF. The entire variable domain, with the rest obtained from reference TRBV5-5 and TRBJ2-7, is as follows: DAGVTQSPTHLIKTRGQQVTLRCSPISGHKSVSWYQQVLGQGPQFIFQYYEKEERGRGNFPDRFSARQFPNYSSELNVNALLLGDSALYLCANRGHYDEQYFGPGTRLTVT.

This clonotype was recorded a few times. The chain uses TRBV11-2 and TRBJ1-3; 8 bases align to TRBD1. V shed 7 bases, J shed 2 bases, and the junction held 7 bases outside the gene matches. This CDR3 region has 15 residues. Germline V gene data show CDR1 as SGHAT and CDR2 as FQNNGV. The CDR3 DNA reads as TGTGCCAGCAACACAGGGGGGTCAGCTGGAAACACCATATATTTT. Translating gives CASNTGGSAGNTIYF.

This chain connects TRBV20-1 to TRBJ2-7; 10 bases map to TRBD1. CDR1 is DFQATT, CDR2 SNEGSKA, per germline (reference sequence). This CDR3 is 18 amino acids long. V shed 5 bases, J shed 3 bases, and the junction held 19 bases outside the gene matches. The CDR3 is CSASKPGQGWYGHYEQYF. CDR3 DNA sequence: TGCAGTGCTTCTAAACCGGGACAGGGGTGGTATGGCCACTACGAGCAGTACTTC.

This clonotype has a single count. This chain connects TRBV2 to TRBJ2-7, with D hard to call. Trimming removed 6 bases from V and 5 bases from J, with 11 bases in between. The CDR3 is 12 residues long. In germline, CDR1 is SNHLY, CDR2 FYNNEI. The CDR3 is CASSRSDHEQYF. Here the CDR3 DNA reads TGTGCCAGCAGCCGTTCGGACCACGAGCAGTACTTC. Filled out from reference TRBV2 and TRBJ2-7, the complete variable domain reads EPEVTQTPSHQVTQMGQEVILRCVPISNHLYFYWYRQILGQKVEFLVSFYNNEISEKSEIFDDQFSVERPDGSNFTLKIRSTKLEDSAMYFCASSRSDHEQYFGPGTRLTVT.

This clonotype has a handful of counts. This chain joins TRBV7-2 and TRBJ2-7; TRBD2 is a possible D gene (6 bases). The CDR3 sequence is 11 residues long. Germline V CDR1 and CDR2: SGHTA, FQGNSA. Deletions cut 5 bases from V and 7 bases from J, with 9 bases between. CDR3 in amino acids: CASSVREEQYF. The CDR3 region has the DNA TGTGCCAGCAGCGTACGGGAGGAGCAGTACTTC.

CDR3: CASSFAGTSGYEQYF. The CDR3, as DNA: TGTGCCAGCAGTTTTGCCGGGACTAGCGGTTACGAGCAGTACTTC. This chain uses TRBV6-5 with TRBJ2-7, with 11 bases that match TRBD2. The ends lost 4 bases at V and 4 bases at J; junction bases unmatched: 6. The CDR3 is 15 residues long. Per the germline V gene, CDR1 is MNHEY and CDR2 is SVGAGI.

The sample holds a few counts of this clonotype. The chain carries TRBV4-3 and TRBJ2-1; D is perhaps TRBD2 (5 bases). The CDR3 covers 13 residues. Germline CDR1 is LGHNA and CDR2 is YSLEER. Between the trimmed V and J ends, which lost 2 bases and 9 bases, there was a span of 11 bases. The CDR3 DNA reads TGCGCCAGCAGCCAAAGGGAGATCAGTGAGCAGTTCTTC. Its translation: CASSQREISEQFF.

The rearrangement links TRBV7-9 to TRBJ1-6; D is uncertain. V was pared by 2 bases and J by 8 bases, with 7 bases between. This CDR3 is 13 amino acids long. The V gene's germline CDR1 is SEHNR and CDR2 FQNEAQ (reference sequence). The CDR3 coding sequence is TGTGCCAGCAGCTTAAAACATGATTCACCCCTCCACTTT. It encodes CASSLKHDSPLHF.

This clonotype was detected many times. This chain uses TRBV5-1 with TRBJ2-1; D is unclear. CDR1 SGHRS and CDR2 YFSETQ come from the germline V gene. V lost 1 base and J lost 7, with 9 bases in between. The CDR3 totals 13 residues. The CDR3 nucleotides are TGCGCCAGCAGCTTGACTGAATGGAATGAGCAGTTCTTC. Translating it yields CASSLTEWNEQFF.

This clonotype was observed a few times. This chain uses TRBV3-1 with TRBJ1-5, with D hard to call. Germline-derived CDR1 and CDR2 are LGHDT and YNNKEL (reference sequence). The V and J ends lost 1 base and 1 base respectively, with 11 bases between them. CDR3 length: 16 amino acids. The CDR3: CASSQGRRLSNQPQHF. The CDR3 DNA reads as TGTGCCAGCAGCCAAGGCAGGAGACTAAGCAATCAGCCCCAGCATTTT.

The chain combines TRBV7-6 with TRBJ2-2, with D uncertain. The ends were cut back, 1 base at V and 2 bases at J, with 14 bases in the middle. The CDR3 totals 17 residues. Germline V CDR1 and CDR2: SGHVS, FNYEAQ. The CDR3 sequence: CASSLGVVGANTGELFF. CDR3 nucleotides: TGTGCCAGCAGCTTAGGGGTGGTAGGAGCTAACACCGGGGAGCTGTTTTTT.